This T cell receptor (beta chain) appears in the sequencing data of a study of T-cell memory formation after mild COVID-19. The wider study: Clusters of TCRs were largely donor specific.

With V trimmed by 5 bases and J by 2 bases, 3 bases remained unmatched. In germline, CDR1 is SGHVS, CDR2 FNYEAQ. The length of the CDR3 is 15 residues. MiXCR was run by TCRdb on the 5' RACE reads, yielding one entry per CDR3 protein. The table includes 65,000 to 90,000 distinct CDR3 sequences, around 13% detected once. The chain uses TRBV7-6 and TRBJ1-5, with 10 nucleotides matching TRBD1. The sample consisted of PBMCs or a T cell subset sorted from them (not recorded which). The TCR originated in an adult woman who had mild COVID-19 (a few samples of this study predate the infection). Cell type and time point are not known. CDR3 nucleotide sequence: TGTGCCAGCAGCCGGACAGGGGGAGGCAATCAGCCCCAGCATTTT. It translates to CASSRTGGGNQPQHF.